The clone carrying this T cell receptor beta chain was counted a few times. This record comes from a study of T-cell memory formation after mild COVID-19. Using its own MiXCR run on the 5' RACE reads, TCRdb lists one record per CDR3 protein. The profile shows 450,000 to 650,000 distinct CDR3 sequences, roughly 20% of them singletons. Sequences were obtained from PBMCs or a T cell subset sorted from them (not recorded which). The receptor's source is an adult woman who had mild COVID-19 (a few samples of this study predate the infection). Cell type and time point are not known.

CDR3 in amino acids: CASTLRGNSNQPQHF. CDR3 nucleotides: TGTGCCAGCACCCTTCGAGGAAATAGCAATCAGCCCCAGCATTTT. The V and J genes are TRBV7-3 and TRBJ1-5, with no clear D. Germline CDR1 and CDR2: SGHTA and FQGTGA. V lost 7 bases and J lost 0, with 13 bases in between. CDR3 length: 15 amino acids.